Following are 11 T cell receptor beta chains from one sample sequenced in a study of blood T cell dynamics during melanoma immunotherapy (dated by TCRdb to 2018 to 2021). The sample's time point, from its label and the paper: week 3, after first cycle of checkpoint inhibitor. The library was generated by the immunoSEQ multiplex PCR assay. Here the immuneACCESS table is served through TCRdb, limited to in-frame sequences with V and J called. Missing clones are a known gap in these copies; in checked studies unresolved V genes cover under half, and the rest lacks a known reason. This sample's table lists 82 clones. Sample: naive CD8+ T cells from blood, taken from a patient treated with checkpoint blockade. These receptors came from a human donor with melanoma.

The rearrangement uses TRBV7-8 and TRBJ1-5; D perhaps matches TRBD1 (5 bases). Germline V gene lookup returns CDR1 SGHVS and CDR2 FQNEAQ. Trimming removed 1 base at V and 6 bases at J, with 13 bases between. This CDR3 spans 15 amino acids. CDR3: CASSLDQGDPQPQHF. The CDR3 DNA follows: TGTGCCAGCAGCTTAGACCAGGGTGACCCTCAGCCCCAGCATTTT.

This rearrangement joins TRBV19 to TRBJ2-7; D remains unclear. V dropped 5 bases and J dropped 3 bases, with 8 bases sitting between them. The CDR3 has 12 residues. Germline CDR1 reads LNHDA; CDR2 reads SQIVND (reference sequence). CDR3 sequence reads: CASSSDLYEQYF. The DNA for the CDR3 is TGTGCCAGTAGTTCGGACCTCTACGAGCAGTACTTC.

V usage is TRBV11-2 and J usage is TRBJ2-5, with TRBD1 as a possible D gene (5 bases). The CDR3 spans 18 residues. V was shortened by 3 bases and J by 5 bases, with 25 bases between the two germline ends. The germline V gene encodes CDR1 SGHAT and CDR2 FQNNGV. The CDR3 coding sequence is TGTGCCAGCAGCTTCCGTATCGGATTCAGGGATTCCACGGAGACCCAGTACTTC. Translating gives CASSFRIGFRDSTETQYF. Together with reference TRBV11-2 and TRBJ2-5, the CDR3 gives the full variable domain: EAGVAQSPRYKIIEKRQSVAFWCNPISGHATLYWYQQILGQGPKLLIQFQNNGVVDDSQLPKDRFSAERLKGVDSTLKIQPAKLEDSAVYLCASSFRIGFRDSTETQYFGPGTRLLVL.

This clone appeared a few times. This chain joins TRBV27 and TRBJ2-7; 10 bases map to TRBD2. The CDR3 consists of 14 residues. V was pared by 2 bases and J by 5 bases, with 3 bases of the junction left unmatched. In germline, CDR1 is MNHEY, CDR2 SMNVEV (reference sequence). This CDR3 is CASSLGLAGDEQYF. The CDR3 DNA follows: TGTGCCAGCAGTTTAGGCCTAGCGGGAGACGAGCAGTACTTC.

The CDR3 spells CATSSGGLGGYSYEQYF. The CDR3 coding sequence is TGTGCCACCAGCAGTGGGGGCTTGGGCGGGTACTCCTACGAGCAGTACTTC. The chain couples TRBV15 to TRBJ2-7; a possible D gene is TRBD1 (6 bases). The CDR3 length is 17 residues. Trimming shortened V by 3 bases and J by 0 bases, and 18 bases separated the two germline ends. Germline V gene lookup returns CDR1 LNHNV and CDR2 YYDKDF (reference sequence).

This chain connects TRBV11-2 to TRBJ2-5; TRBD2 agrees at 10 bases. Trimming cost V 5 bases and J 4 bases; bases outside gene matches: 10. This CDR3 spans 16 amino acids. Germline CDR1 reads SGHAT; CDR2 reads FQNNGV. The CDR3 spells CASSTRTSGEGETQYF. The CDR3 nucleotides are TGTGCCAGCAGCACGCGGACTAGCGGAGAGGGAGAGACCCAGTACTTC.

The chain employs TRBV18 and TRBJ2-6, with D possibly TRBD2 on 7 matching bases. The CDR3 totals 18 residues. The V end lost 5 bases, the J end lost 5 bases, and 22 bases lay between the germline ends. CDR1 KGHSH and CDR2 LQKENI come from the germline V gene. The CDR3 here is CASSRSGTFTSRANVLTF. The CDR3 DNA follows: TGTGCCAGCTCAAGAAGCGGGACATTTACAAGTCGGGCCAACGTCCTGACTTTC.

The chain has TRBV2 and TRBJ1-3; D unresolved. The CDR3 contains 13 residues. The germline CDR1 and CDR2 sequences are SNHLY and FYNNEI. V dropped 2 bases and J dropped 8 bases, with 10 bases sitting between them. The CDR3 is CASSERGRDTIYF. The CDR3 DNA reads TGTGCCAGCAGTGAACGGGGTCGGGACACCATATATTTT.

V is TRBV27 and J is TRBJ1-1; D gene ambiguous. The V end was cut by 5 bases, the J end by 0 bases, with 13 bases between. CDR3 length equals 15 residues. Germline CDR1 reads MNHEY; CDR2 reads SMNVEV (reference sequence). The CDR3 region has the DNA TGTGCCAGCAGTCCCCTCCCCGGATTGAACACTGAAGCTTTCTTT. Its protein is CASSPLPGLNTEAFF.

For the CDR3, the DNA is TGTGCCAGTAGTATAGGGACTAGCGGGAGTAATGAGCAGTTCTTC. Its protein product is CASSIGTSGSNEQFF. The rearrangement uses TRBV19 and TRBJ2-1; TRBD2 agrees at 13 bases. The CDR3 consists of 15 residues. CDR1 and CDR2 from the germline V gene are LNHDA and SQIVND (reference sequence). V was clipped by 1 base and J by 7 bases; unmatched bases: 1.

This rearrangement joins TRBV5-1 to TRBJ2-1; D is unclear. Germline V CDR1 and CDR2: SGHRS, YFSETQ. The CDR3 contains 14 residues. Trimming left V 0 bases short and J 5 bases short, with 9 bases between. The CDR3 spells CASSLVGKNNEQFF. CDR3 sequence (DNA): TGCGCCAGCAGCTTGGTAGGGAAAAACAATGAGCAGTTCTTC.